Below, 12 T cell receptor beta chains from the same sample are listed, as sequenced in a study of control samples from healthy donors and cancer patients. Produced via immunoSEQ multiplex PCR; TCRdb's table is partial and in-frame only. The profile shows around 150,000 clones, 96% of them singletons. Input material: blood. The receptors were gathered from a woman under 40 in good health.

The chain employs TRBV15 and TRBJ1-4; 7 bases map to TRBD1. Germline V gene lookup returns CDR1 LNHNV and CDR2 YYDKDF (reference sequence). J gave up 8 bases and V 2 bases, and 8 bases lay outside the gene matches. The CDR3 is made up of 15 amino acids. CDR3 bases: TGTGCCACCAGCAGACGTGGGACAGTTTCCGAAAAACTGTTTTTT. Protein product: CATSRRGTVSEKLFF.

The genes are TRBV6-6 and TRBJ2-3, with TRBD1 identical over 10 bases. Germline V gene sequence: CDR1 MNHNY, CDR2 SVGAGI (reference sequence). The ends lost 4 bases at V and 5 bases at J; junction bases unmatched: 9. This CDR3 spans 16 amino acids. The CDR3: CASSSDRGPTRDTQYF. CDR3 DNA: TGTGCCAGCAGTTCCGACAGGGGGCCCACAAGAGATACGCAGTATTTT.

The rearrangement joins TRBV28 to TRBJ1-6; D ambiguous. Trimming took 6 bases from V and 0 from J, leaving 12 bases between them. Germline CDR1 reads MDHEN; CDR2 reads SYDVKM. The CDR3 consists of 16 residues. This CDR3 is CASRILANSYNSPLHF. The CDR3 DNA sequence: TGTGCCAGCAGGATACTCGCAAACTCCTATAATTCACCCCTCCACTTT.

The chain employs TRBV28 and TRBJ2-7; TRBD1 aligns across 7 bases. V gave up 6 bases and J gave up 0 bases; unmatched junction bases: 5. The CDR3 is 14 residues long. Looked up from germline, CDR1 is MDHEN and CDR2 is SYDVKM. DNA for the CDR3: TGTGCCAGCAGACGTCGGGACAGCTCCTACGAGCAGTACTTC. This sequence encodes CASRRRDSSYEQYF.

This chain connects TRBV30 to TRBJ1-2; D unresolved. Trimming took 4 bases from V and 4 from J, leaving 10 bases between them. The CDR3 loop spans 12 amino acids. CDR1 is GTSNPN and CDR2 is SVGIG in the germline V gene (reference sequence). The CDR3 DNA reads as TGTGCCTGGACCCCGGTTGGCTATGGCTACACCTTC. It specifies CAWTPVGYGYTF.

This chain connects TRBV6-5 to TRBJ1-5; possible D gene TRBD1, 5 bases. This CDR3 is 14 amino acids long. From germline, CDR1 is MNHEY and CDR2 SVGAGI. V was cut by 7 bases and J by 6 bases, with 16 bases left in between. The CDR3: CASTLEPGGQPQHF. The CDR3 coding sequence is TGTGCCAGCACCTTAGAACCCGGGGGTCAGCCCCAGCATTTT.

The V gene is TRBV10-3, the J gene TRBJ2-1; 12 bases map to TRBD2. The CDR3 contains 16 residues. After removal of 6 bases from V and 4 bases from J, the junction contained 7 bases not matched to a gene. Germline V gene lookup returns CDR1 ENHRY and CDR2 SYGVKD. CDR3 sequence (DNA): TGTGCCATCAGCGCGGGGACTAGCGGGCAGTACAATGAGCAGTTCTTC. Translating it yields CAISAGTSGQYNEQFF.

The chain has TRBV5-1 and TRBJ2-1; the D is unclear. CDR1 is SGHRS and CDR2 is YFSETQ in the germline V gene. V was cut by 8 bases and J by 6 bases, with 21 bases left in between. This CDR3 is built from 15 residues. CDR3: CASSWTGTEGNEQFF. The CDR3 coding sequence is TGCGCCAGTTCATGGACGGGCACCGAAGGCAATGAGCAGTTCTTC.

The sample holds one count of this clone. CDR3 amino acids: CASSRTSGGHNEQFF. In DNA, the CDR3 is TGTGCCAGCAGCAGGACTAGCGGGGGTCACAATGAGCAGTTCTTC. The chain combines TRBV7-9 with TRBJ2-1; 13 bases map to TRBD2. The CDR3 has 15 residues. Looked up from germline, CDR1 is SEHNR and CDR2 is FQNEAQ (reference sequence). With 5 bases clipped from V and 5 bases from J, the junction kept 3 bases outside the gene matches.

This clone appeared a few times. This chain connects TRBV11-2 to TRBJ2-7; D is undetermined. The germline V gene has CDR1 SGHAT and CDR2 FQNNGV. The CDR3 loop spans 14 amino acids. Trimming stripped 4 bases from V and 7 bases from J, with 17 bases between. CDR3 protein: CASSSPFMLREQYF. The CDR3 nucleotides are TGTGCCAGCAGCTCCCCCTTTATGCTCCGGGAGCAGTACTTC.

The chain joins TRBV30 to TRBJ1-4; the match to TRBD1 covers 7 bases. Looked up from germline, CDR1 is GTSNPN and CDR2 is SVGIG (reference sequence). This CDR3 is 14 amino acids long. Trimming removed 0 bases from V and 7 bases from J; junction bases left unmatched: 5. The CDR3 here is CAWSVRQGFEKLFF. The DNA of the CDR3 is TGTGCCTGGAGTGTAAGACAGGGTTTTGAAAAACTGTTTTTT.

The rearrangement joins TRBV28 to TRBJ2-6, with D possibly TRBD2 on 5 matching bases. This CDR3 has 17 amino acids. Trimming removed 6 bases from V and 0 bases from J, with 15 bases in between. From germline, CDR1 is MDHEN and CDR2 SYDVKM. The CDR3, as DNA: TGTGCCAGCAGCCAACTCCGGAGGAGCTCTGGGGCCAACGTCCTGACTTTC. Protein: CASSQLRRSSGANVLTF.